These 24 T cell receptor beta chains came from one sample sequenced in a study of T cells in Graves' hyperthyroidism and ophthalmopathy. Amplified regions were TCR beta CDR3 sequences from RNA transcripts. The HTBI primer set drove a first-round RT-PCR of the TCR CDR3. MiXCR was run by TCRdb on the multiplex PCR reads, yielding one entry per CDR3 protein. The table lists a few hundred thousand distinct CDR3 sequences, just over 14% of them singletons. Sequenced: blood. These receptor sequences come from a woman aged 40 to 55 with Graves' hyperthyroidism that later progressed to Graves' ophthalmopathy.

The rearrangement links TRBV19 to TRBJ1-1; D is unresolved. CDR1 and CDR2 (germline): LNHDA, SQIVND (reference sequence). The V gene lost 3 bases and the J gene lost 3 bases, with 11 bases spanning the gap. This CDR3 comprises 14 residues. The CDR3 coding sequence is TGTGCCAGTAGTATCGGAGGGCGTGACACTGAAGCTTTCTTT. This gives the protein CASSIGGRDTEAFF.

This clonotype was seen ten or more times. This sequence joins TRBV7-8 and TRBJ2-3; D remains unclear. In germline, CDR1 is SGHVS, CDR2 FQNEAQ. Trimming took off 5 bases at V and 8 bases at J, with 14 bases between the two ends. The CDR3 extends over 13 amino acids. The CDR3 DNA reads TGTGCCAGCAGCCTACCGTCCGGCGTTACGCAGTATTTT. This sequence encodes CASSLPSGVTQYF.

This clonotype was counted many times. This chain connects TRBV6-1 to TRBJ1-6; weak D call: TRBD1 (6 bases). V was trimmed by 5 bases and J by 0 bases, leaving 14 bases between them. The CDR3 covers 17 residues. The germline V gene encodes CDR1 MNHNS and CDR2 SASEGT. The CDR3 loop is CASSRRQESSYNSPLHF. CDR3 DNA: TGTGCCAGCAGTCGCCGACAGGAAAGCTCCTATAATTCACCCCTCCACTTT.

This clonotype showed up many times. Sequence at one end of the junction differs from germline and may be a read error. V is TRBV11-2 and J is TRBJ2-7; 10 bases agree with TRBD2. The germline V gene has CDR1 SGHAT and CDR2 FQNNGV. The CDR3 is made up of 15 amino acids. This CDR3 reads CASSRGTSATYEHYF. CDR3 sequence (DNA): TGTGCCAGCAGCAGAGGGACTAGCGCTACCTACGAGCATTACTTC.

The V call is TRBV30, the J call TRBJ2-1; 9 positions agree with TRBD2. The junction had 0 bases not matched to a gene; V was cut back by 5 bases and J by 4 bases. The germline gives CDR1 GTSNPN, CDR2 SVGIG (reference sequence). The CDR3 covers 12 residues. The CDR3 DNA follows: TGTGCCTGGCTAGCGGGGTACAATGAGCAGTTCTTC. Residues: CAWLAGYNEQFF.

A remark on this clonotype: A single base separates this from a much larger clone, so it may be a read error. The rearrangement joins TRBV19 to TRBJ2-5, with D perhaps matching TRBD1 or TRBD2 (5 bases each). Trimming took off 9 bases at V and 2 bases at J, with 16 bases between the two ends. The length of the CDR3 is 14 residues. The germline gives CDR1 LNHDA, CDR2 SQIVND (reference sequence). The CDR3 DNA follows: TGTGCCAGCTCGGGGCTAGAGGGACAAGAGACCCAGTACTTC. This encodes CASSGLEGQETQYF.

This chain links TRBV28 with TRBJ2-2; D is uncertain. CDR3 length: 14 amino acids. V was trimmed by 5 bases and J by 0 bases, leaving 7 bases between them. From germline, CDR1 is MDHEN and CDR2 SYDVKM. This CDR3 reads CASSRVSNTGELFF. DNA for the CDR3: TGTGCCAGCAGTCGGGTCTCGAACACCGGGGAGCTGTTTTTT.

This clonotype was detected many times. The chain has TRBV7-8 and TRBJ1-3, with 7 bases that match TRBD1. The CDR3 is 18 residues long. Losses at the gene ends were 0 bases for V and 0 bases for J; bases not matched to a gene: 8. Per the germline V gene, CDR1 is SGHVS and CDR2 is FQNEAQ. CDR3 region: CASSLATGHLFSGNTIYF. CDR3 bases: TGTGCCAGCAGCTTAGCGACAGGGCACCTTTTCTCTGGAAACACCATATATTTT.

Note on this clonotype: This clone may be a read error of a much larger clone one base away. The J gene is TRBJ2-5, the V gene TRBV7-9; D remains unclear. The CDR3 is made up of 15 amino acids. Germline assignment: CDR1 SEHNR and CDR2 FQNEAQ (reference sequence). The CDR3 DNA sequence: TGTGCCAGCAGCTTAAGGTCGGGCAGCCAAGAGACCCAGCACTTC. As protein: CASSLRSGSQETQHF.

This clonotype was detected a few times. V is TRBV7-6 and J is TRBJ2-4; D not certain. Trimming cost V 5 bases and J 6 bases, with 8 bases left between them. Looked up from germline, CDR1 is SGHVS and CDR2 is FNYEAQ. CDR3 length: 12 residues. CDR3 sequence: CASSLLGNIQYF. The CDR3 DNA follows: TGTGCCAGCAGCCTCCTAGGAAACATTCAGTACTTC.

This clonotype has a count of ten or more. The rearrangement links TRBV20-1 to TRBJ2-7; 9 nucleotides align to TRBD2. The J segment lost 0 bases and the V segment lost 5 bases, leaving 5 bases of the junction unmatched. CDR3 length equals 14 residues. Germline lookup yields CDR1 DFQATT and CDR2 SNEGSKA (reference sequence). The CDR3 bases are TGCAGTGCTTCTAGCGGGACCTCCTCCTACGAGCAGTACTTC. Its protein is CSASSGTSSYEQYF.

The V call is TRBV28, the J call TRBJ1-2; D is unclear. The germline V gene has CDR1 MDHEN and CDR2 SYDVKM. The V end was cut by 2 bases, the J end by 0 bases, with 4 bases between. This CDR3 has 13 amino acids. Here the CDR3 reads CASSLVSNYGYTF. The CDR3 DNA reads TGTGCCAGCAGTTTAGTGTCTAACTATGGCTACACCTTC.

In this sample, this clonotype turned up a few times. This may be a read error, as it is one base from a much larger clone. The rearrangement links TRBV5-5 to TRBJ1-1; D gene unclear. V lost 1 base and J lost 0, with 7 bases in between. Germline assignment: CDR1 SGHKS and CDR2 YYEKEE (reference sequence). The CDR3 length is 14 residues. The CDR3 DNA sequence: TGTGCCAGCAGCTTGAGACGGCTGAACACTGAAGCTTTCTTT. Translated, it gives CASSLRRLNTEAFF.

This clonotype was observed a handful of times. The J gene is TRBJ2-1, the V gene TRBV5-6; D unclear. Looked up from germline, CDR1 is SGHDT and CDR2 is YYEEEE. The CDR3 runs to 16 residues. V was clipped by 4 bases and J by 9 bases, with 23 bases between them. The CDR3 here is CASSIARLFTRSEQFF. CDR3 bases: TGTGCCAGCAGCATAGCCAGGCTTTTCACACGTAGTGAGCAGTTCTTC.

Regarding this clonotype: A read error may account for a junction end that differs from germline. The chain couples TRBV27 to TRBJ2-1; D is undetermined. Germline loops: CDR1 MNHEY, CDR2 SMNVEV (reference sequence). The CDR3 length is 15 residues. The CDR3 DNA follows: TGTGCCAGCAGTTTTCTTACCGGAGCCTACAATGGGCAGTTCTTC. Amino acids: CASSFLTGAYNGQFF.

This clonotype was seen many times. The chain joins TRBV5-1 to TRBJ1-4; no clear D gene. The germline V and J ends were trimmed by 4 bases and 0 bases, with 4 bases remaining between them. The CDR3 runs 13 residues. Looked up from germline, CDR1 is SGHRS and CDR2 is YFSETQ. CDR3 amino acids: CASSVPTNEKLFF. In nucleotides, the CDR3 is TGCGCCAGCAGCGTTCCAACTAATGAAAAACTGTTTTTT. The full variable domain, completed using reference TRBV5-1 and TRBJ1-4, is KAGVTQTPRYLIKTRGQQVTLSCSPISGHRSVSWYQQTPGQGLQFLFEYFSETQRNKGNFPGRFSGRQFSNSRSEMNVSTLELGDSALYLCASSVPTNEKLFFGSGTQLSVL.

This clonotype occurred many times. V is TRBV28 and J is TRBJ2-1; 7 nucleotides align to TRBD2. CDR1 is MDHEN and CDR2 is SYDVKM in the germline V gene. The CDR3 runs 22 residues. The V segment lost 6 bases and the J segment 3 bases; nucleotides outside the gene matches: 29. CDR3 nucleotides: TGTGCCAGCAGGTCTAGCAGGGTCAGCGGGATGGCTTCCCCCGCTTACTACAATGAGCAGTTCTTC. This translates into CASRSSRVSGMASPAYYNEQFF.

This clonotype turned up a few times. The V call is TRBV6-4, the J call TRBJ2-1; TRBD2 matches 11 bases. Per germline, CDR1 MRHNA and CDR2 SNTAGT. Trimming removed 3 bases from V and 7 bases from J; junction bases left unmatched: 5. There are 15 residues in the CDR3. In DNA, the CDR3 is TGTGCCAGCAGTGAGGTACTAGCGGGAGTTAATGAGCAGTTCTTC. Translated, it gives CASSEVLAGVNEQFF.

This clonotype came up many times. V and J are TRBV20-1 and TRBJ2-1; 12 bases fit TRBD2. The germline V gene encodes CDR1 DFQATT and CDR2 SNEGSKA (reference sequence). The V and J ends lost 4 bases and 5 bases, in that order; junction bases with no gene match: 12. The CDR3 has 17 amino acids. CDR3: CSATSGRALALNNEQFF. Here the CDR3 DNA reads TGCAGTGCTACTAGCGGGAGGGCCTTAGCTTTGAACAATGAGCAGTTCTTC.

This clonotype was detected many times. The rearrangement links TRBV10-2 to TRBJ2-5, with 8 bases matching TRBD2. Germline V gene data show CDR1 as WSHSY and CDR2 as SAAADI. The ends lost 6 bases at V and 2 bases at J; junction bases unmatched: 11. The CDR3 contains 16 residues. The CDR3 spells CASRDSAGARQETQYF. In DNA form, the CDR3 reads TGCGCCAGCAGGGACTCAGCGGGAGCGCGGCAAGAGACCCAGTACTTC.

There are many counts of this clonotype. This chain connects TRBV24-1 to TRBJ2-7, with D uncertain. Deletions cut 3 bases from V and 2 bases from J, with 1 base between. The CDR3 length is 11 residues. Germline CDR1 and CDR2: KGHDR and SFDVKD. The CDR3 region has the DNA TGTGCCACCAGTGATACCTACGAGCAGTACTTC. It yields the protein CATSDTYEQYF.

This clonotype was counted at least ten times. The CDR3 loop reads CASSFQNTDTQYF. For the CDR3, the DNA is TGTGCCAGCAGCTTTCAGAACACAGATACGCAGTATTTT. J is TRBJ2-3 and V is TRBV7-6; no reliable D call. The V and J ends lost 3 bases and 2 bases respectively, with 6 bases between them. Germline loops: CDR1 SGHVS, CDR2 FNYEAQ. The CDR3 is 13 residues long. The full variable domain, its missing parts supplied by reference TRBV7-6 and TRBJ2-3, is GAGVSQSPRYKVTKRGQDVALRCDPISGHVSLYWYRQALGQGPEFLTYFNYEAQQDKSGLPNDRFSAERPEGSISTLTIQRTEQRDSAMYRCASSFQNTDTQYFGPGTRLTVL.

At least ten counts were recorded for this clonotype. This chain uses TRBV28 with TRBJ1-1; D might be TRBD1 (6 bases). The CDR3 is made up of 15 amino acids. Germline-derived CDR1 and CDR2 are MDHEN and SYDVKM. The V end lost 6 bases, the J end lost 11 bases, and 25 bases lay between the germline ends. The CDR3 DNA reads TGTGCCAGCAGCGCACCCTTGACAGGTCCATTTGGGGCTTTCTTT. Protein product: CASSAPLTGPFGAFF. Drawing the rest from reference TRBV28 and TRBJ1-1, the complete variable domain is DVKVTQSSRYLVKRTGEKVFLECVQDMDHENMFWYRQDPGLGLRLIYFSYDVKMKEKGDIPEGYSVSREKKERFSLILESASTNQTSMYLCASSAPLTGPFGAFFGQGTRLTVV.

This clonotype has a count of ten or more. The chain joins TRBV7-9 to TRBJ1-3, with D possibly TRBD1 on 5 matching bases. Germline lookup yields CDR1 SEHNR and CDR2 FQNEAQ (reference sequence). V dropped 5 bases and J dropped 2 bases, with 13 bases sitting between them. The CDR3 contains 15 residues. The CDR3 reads CASSVDGGTGNTIYF. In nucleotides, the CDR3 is TGTGCCAGCAGCGTGGACGGGGGAACTGGAAACACCATATATTTT.